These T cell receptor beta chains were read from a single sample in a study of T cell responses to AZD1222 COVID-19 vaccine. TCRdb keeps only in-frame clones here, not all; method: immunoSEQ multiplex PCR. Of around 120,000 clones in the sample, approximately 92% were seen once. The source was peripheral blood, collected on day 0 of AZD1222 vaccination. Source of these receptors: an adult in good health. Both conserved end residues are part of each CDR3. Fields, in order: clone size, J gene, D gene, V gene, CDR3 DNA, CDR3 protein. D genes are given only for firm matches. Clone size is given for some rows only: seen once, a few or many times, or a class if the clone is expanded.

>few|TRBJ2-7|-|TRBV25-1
TGTGCCAGCAGTGAAGCTGGGGTCGGATACGAGCAGTACTTC
CASSEAGVGYEQYF
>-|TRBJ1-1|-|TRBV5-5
TGTGCCAGCAGCTTCAGGGACACTGAAGCTTTCTTT
CASSFRDTEAFF
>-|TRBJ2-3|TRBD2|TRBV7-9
TGTGCCAGCAGCACGGGGACTACTACAGATACGCAGTATTTT
CASSTGTTTDTQYF
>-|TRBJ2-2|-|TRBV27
TGTGCCAGCAGTTGGCTCCCGGGACAGAACACCGGGGAGCTGTTTTTT
CASSWLPGQNTGELFF
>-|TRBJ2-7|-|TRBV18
TGTGCCAGCTCACCACCGACAGGTTCCTACGAGCAGTACTTC
CASSPPTGSYEQYF
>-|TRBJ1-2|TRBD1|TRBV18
TGTGCCAGCTCACCACCCGGGACAGGGCCATATGGCTACACCTTC
CASSPPGTGPYGYTF
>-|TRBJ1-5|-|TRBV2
TGTGCCAGCAACGCAGAAAATTATCAGCCCCAGCATTTT
CASNAENYQPQHF
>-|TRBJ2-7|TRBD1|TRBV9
TGTGCCAGCAGCTACGGACAGGGGCCGCCCTACGAGCAGTACTTC
CASSYGQGPPYEQYF
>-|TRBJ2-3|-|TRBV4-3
TGCGCCAGCAGCCATCCCGGGGAAGAGACAGATACGCAGTATTTT
CASSHPGEETDTQYF
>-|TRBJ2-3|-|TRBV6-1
TGTGCCAGCAGTGAAGTGGGTAGGGCAGATACGCAGTATTTT
CASSEVGRADTQYF
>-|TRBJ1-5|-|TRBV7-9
TGTGCCAGCAGCTTACAAGATCAGCCCCAGCATTTT
CASSLQDQPQHF
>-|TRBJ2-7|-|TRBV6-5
TGTGCCAGCAGCCCCCAATCCTACGAGCAGTACTTC
CASSPQSYEQYF
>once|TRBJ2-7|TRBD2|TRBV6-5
TGTGCCAGCAGATCCGGACTAGCGGGAGCGTACGAGCAGTACTTC
CASRSGLAGAYEQYF
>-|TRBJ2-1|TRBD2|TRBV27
TGTGCCAGCAGTAAGGGACTAGCGGGTCCCTACAATGAGCAGTTCTTC
CASSKGLAGPYNEQFF
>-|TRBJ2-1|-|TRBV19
TGTGCCAGTAGTATAGGAGGGGGCTCCTACAATGAGCAGTTCTTC
CASSIGGGSYNEQFF
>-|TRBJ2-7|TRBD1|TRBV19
TGTGCCAGTAGTAAAGGACAGGTCACCATCTACGAGCAGTACTTC
CASSKGQVTIYEQYF
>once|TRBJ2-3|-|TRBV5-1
TGCGCCAGCAGACCCGAGGGAACTAGCACAGATACGCAGTATTTT
CASRPEGTSTDTQYF
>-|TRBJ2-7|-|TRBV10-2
TGCGCCAGCATTGGGGATTCCTACGAGCAGTACTTC
CASIGDSYEQYF
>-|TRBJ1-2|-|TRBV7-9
TGTGCCAGCAGCCCAGGGACCGGTGGCTACACCTTC
CASSPGTGGYTF
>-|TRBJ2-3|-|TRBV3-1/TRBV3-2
TGTGCCAGCAGCCAAGGGCCCACAGATACGCAGTATTTT
CASSQGPTDTQYF
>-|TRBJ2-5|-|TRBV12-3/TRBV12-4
TGTGCCAGCAGTTTTCGACAGTCAGAGACCCAGTACTTC
CASSFRQSETQYF
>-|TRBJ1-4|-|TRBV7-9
TGTGCCAGCAGAGAGTATGGGGACACGCATGAAAAACTGTTTTTT
CASREYGDTHEKLFF
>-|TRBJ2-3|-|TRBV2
TGTGCCAGCAGTGAAATGGGTGCAGATACGCAGTATTTT
CASSEMGADTQYF
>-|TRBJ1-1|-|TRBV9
TGTGCCAGCAGCGGGTGGGGCGTGGGGAACACTGAAGCTTTCTTT
CASSGWGVGNTEAFF
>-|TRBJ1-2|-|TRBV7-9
TGTGCCAGCAGCTTAGCGGATATCACTAACTATGGCTACACCTTC
CASSLADITNYGYTF
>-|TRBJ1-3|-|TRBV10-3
TGTGCCATCGTGAGCTCTGGAAACACCATATATTTT
CAIVSSGNTIYF
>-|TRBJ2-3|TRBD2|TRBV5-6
TGTGCCAGCAGCGCATCAGCCCGGGGGGGCCTTAGGCGCACAGATACGCAGTATTTT
CASSASARGGLRRTDTQYF
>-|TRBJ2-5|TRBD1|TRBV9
TGTGCCAGCAGCGTAGGGGTCACAGGGGGTACGAAGACCCAGTACTTC
CASSVGVTGGTKTQYF